This is a list of T cell receptor beta chains from one sample in a study of OX40 agonist ivuxolimab in advanced cancers. Sequenced by immunoSEQ multiplex PCR; TCRdb stores in-frame clones only, minus some. The repertoire includes fewer than 45,000 clones, 82% of them detected once, and about 2% sits in the top ten. The source was CD4+ or CD8+ T cells sorted from blood, collected in a trial of the OX40 agonist ivuxolimab. The receptors originated from an adult with an advanced solid tumor such as melanoma, head and neck, liver or kidney cancer. The CDR3 runs from the conserved cysteine through the conserved F or W. D genes are given only for firm matches. Clone sizes are given selectively: once, few, many, or a class where the clone is expanded.

V: TRBV7-6; J: TRBJ2-5; length: 15; D: TRBD1; size: .; CDR3: CASSLPGQGQETQYF; DNA: TGTGCCAGCAGCTTGCCGGGACAGGGTCAGGAGACCCAGTACTTC
V: TRBV25-1; J: TRBJ2-1; length: 17; D: TRBD2; size: .; CDR3: CASLNLGLCQRGHEQFF; DNA: TGTGCCAGCCTGAACTTGGGGCTTTGTCAGCGGGGGCATGAGCAGTTCTTC
V: TRBV28; J: TRBJ2-6; length: 16; D: .; size: .; CDR3: CASSLRGEPGANVLTF; DNA: TGTGCCAGCAGTTTAAGGGGGGAGCCTGGGGCCAACGTCCTGACTTTC
V: TRBV11-2; J: TRBJ2-2; length: 15; D: TRBD2; size: .; CDR3: CASSQLAGGPGELFF; DNA: TGTGCCAGCAGCCAACTAGCGGGAGGGCCCGGGGAGCTGTTTTTT
V: TRBV30; J: TRBJ2-3; length: 11; D: .; size: .; CDR3: CAWTRVDTQYF; DNA: TGTGCCTGGACTAGGGTGGATACGCAGTATTTT
V: TRBV18; J: TRBJ2-5; length: 13; D: .; size: .; CDR3: CASSPQAGETQYF; DNA: TGTGCCAGCTCACCCCAAGCTGGGGAGACCCAGTACTTC
V: TRBV9; J: TRBJ2-3; length: 15; D: TRBD2; size: .; CDR3: CASSPERGITDTQYF; DNA: TGTGCCAGCAGCCCCGAGCGGGGAATCACAGATACGCAGTATTTT
V: TRBV11-1; J: TRBJ2-1; length: 14; D: TRBD2; size: .; CDR3: CASSLAGTSVWQFF; DNA: TGTGCCAGCAGCTTAGCAGGGACTAGCGTGTGGCAGTTCTTC
V: TRBV7-3; J: TRBJ2-3; length: 13; D: .; size: once; CDR3: CASSLGSTDTQYF; DNA: TGTGCCAGCAGCTTAGGTAGCACAGATACGCAGTATTTT
V: TRBV11-2; J: TRBJ1-3; length: 16; D: TRBD1; size: few; CDR3: CASSPRQGNSGNTIYF; DNA: TGTGCCAGCAGCCCCAGACAGGGGAACTCTGGAAACACCATATATTTT
V: TRBV18; J: TRBJ2-3; length: 15; D: .; size: .; CDR3: CASSLTEGLTDTQYF; DNA: TGTGCCAGCTCACTGACAGAAGGCCTCACAGATACGCAGTATTTT
V: TRBV7-8; J: TRBJ2-2; length: 11; D: .; size: .; CDR3: CASSPGGELFF; DNA: TGTGCCAGCAGCCCCGGAGGGGAGCTGTTTTTT
V: TRBV6-5; J: TRBJ2-7; length: 14; D: .; size: .; CDR3: CASSYRHGLYEQYF; DNA: TGTGCCAGCAGTTACAGACACGGCCTTTACGAGCAGTACTTC
V: TRBV9; J: TRBJ2-1; length: 15; D: TRBD2; size: .; CDR3: CASSVASGGYNEQFF; DNA: TGTGCCAGCAGCGTAGCTAGCGGGGGGTACAATGAGCAGTTCTTC
V: TRBV10-3; J: TRBJ1-6; length: 15; D: .; size: .; CDR3: CAISDSSPFNSPLHF; DNA: TGTGCCATCAGTGATAGTAGTCCGTTTAATTCACCCCTCCACTTT
V: TRBV7-9; J: TRBJ1-5; length: 13; D: .; size: .; CDR3: CASSLPGAQPQHF; DNA: TGTGCCAGCAGCTTACCAGGGGCCCAGCCCCAGCATTTT
V: TRBV9; J: TRBJ2-5; length: 14; D: .; size: .; CDR3: CASSVGIGKETQYF; DNA: TGTGCCAGCAGCGTAGGGATAGGGAAAGAGACCCAGTACTTC